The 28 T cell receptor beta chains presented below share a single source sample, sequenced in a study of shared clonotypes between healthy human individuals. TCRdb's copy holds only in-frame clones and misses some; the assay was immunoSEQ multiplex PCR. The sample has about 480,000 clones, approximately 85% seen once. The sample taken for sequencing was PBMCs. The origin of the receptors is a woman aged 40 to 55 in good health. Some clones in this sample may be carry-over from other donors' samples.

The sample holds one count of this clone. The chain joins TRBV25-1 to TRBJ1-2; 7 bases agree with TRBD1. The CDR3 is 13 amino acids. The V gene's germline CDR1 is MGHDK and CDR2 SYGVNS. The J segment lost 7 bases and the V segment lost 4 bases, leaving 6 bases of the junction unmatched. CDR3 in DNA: TGTGCCAGCAGTGCCATGGGGACAGCTGGCTACACCTTC. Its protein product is CASSAMGTAGYTF.

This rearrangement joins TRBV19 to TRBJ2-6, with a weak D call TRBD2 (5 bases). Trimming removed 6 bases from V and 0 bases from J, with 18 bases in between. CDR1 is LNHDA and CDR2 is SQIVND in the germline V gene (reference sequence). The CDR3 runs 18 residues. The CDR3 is CASSPRVWRVSGANVLTF. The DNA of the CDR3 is TGTGCCAGTAGCCCCAGAGTATGGCGGGTCTCTGGGGCCAACGTCCTGACTTTC.

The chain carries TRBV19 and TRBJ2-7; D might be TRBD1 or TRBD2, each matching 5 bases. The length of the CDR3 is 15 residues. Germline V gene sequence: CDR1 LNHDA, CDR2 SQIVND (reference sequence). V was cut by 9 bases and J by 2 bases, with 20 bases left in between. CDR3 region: CASSGLGGIPYEQYF. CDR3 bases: TGTGCCAGCTCCGGTCTTGGGGGTATCCCCTACGAGCAGTACTTC.

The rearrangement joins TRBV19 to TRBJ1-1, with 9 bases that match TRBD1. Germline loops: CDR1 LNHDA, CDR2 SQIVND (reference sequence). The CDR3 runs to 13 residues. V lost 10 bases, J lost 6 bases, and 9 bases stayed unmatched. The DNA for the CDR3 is TGTGCCACCCGGGACAGGGCTGCGGCTGAAGCTTTCTTT. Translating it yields CATRDRAAAEAFF.

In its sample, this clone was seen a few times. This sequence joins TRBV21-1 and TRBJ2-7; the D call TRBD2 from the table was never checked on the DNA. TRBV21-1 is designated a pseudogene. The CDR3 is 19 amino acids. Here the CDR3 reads CASSKDDRAASGSGYEQYF. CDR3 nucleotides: TGTGCCAGCAGCAAAGATGACAGGGCTGCTAGCGGGAGTGGCTACGAGCAGTACTTC.

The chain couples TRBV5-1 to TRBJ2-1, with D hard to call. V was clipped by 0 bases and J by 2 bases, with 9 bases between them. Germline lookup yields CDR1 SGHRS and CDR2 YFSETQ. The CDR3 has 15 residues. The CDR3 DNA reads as TGCGCCAGCAGCTTGGGCGCCGGAGCCTACAATGAGCAGTTCTTC. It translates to CASSLGAGAYNEQFF.

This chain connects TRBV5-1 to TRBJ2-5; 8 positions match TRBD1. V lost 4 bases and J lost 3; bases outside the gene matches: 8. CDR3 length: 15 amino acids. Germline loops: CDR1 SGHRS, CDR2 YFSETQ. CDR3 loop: CASSIQGGREETQYF. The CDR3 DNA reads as TGCGCCAGCAGCATACAGGGGGGTCGGGAAGAGACCCAGTACTTC. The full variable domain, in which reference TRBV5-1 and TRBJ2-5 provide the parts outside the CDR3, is KAGVTQTPRYLIKTRGQQVTLSCSPISGHRSVSWYQQTPGQGLQFLFEYFSETQRNKGNFPGRFSGRQFSNSRSEMNVSTLELGDSALYLCASSIQGGREETQYFGPGTRLLVL.

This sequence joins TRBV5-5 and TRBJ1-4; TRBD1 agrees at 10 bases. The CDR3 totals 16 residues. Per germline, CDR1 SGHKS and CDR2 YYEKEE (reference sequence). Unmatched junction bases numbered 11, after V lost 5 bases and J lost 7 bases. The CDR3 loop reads CASSSGTGATGEKLFF. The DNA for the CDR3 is TGTGCCAGCAGTTCCGGGACAGGGGCTACAGGTGAAAAACTGTTTTTT.

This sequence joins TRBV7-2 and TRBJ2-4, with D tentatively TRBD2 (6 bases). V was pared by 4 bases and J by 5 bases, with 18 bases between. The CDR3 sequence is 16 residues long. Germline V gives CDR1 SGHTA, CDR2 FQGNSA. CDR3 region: CASSSSTGTRENIQYF. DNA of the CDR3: TGTGCCAGCAGCTCCTCAACCGGGACTCGGGAAAACATTCAGTACTTC.

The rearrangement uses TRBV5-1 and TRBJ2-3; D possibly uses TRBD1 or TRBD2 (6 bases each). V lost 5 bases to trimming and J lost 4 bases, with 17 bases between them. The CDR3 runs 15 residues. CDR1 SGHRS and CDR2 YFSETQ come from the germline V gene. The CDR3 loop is CASSEQGGGPDTQYF. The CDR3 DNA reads TGCGCCAGCAGTGAGCAAGGAGGGGGTCCAGATACGCAGTATTTT.

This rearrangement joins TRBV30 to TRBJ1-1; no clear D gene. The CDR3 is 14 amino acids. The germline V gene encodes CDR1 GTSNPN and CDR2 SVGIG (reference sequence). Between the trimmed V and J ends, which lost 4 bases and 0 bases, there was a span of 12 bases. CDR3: CAWTKDHMNTEAFF. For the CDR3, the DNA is TGTGCCTGGACTAAGGATCACATGAACACTGAAGCTTTCTTT. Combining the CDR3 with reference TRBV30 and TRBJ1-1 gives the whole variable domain SQTIHQWPATLVQPVGSPLSLECTVEGTSNPNLYWYRQAAGRGLQLLFYSVGIGQISSEVPQNLSASRPQDRQFILSSKKLLLSDSGFYLCAWTKDHMNTEAFFGQGTRLTVV.

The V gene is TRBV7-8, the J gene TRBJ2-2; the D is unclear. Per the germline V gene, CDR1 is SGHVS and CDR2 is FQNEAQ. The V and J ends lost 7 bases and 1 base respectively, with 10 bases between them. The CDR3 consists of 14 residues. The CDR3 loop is CASTPEWNTGELFF. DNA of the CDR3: TGTGCCAGCACCCCCGAGTGGAACACCGGGGAGCTGTTTTTT.

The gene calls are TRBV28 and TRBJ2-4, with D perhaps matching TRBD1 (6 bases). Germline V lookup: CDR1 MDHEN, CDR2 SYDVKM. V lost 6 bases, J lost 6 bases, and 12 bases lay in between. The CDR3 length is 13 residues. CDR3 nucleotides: TGTGCCAGCAGGCGGACAGCCCGAAACATTCAGTACTTC. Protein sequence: CASRRTARNIQYF.

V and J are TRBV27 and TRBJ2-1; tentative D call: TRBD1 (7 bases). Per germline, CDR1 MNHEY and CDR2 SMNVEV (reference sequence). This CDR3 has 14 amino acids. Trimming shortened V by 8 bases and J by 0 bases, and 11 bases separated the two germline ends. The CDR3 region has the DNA TGTGCCAGCGGAGGGGACAGCTCCTACAATGAGCAGTTCTTC. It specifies CASGGDSSYNEQFF.

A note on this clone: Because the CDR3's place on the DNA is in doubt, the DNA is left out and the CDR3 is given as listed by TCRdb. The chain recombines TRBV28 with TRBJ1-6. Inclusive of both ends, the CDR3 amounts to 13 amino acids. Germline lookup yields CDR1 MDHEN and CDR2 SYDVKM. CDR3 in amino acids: CASSSSVNSPLHF.

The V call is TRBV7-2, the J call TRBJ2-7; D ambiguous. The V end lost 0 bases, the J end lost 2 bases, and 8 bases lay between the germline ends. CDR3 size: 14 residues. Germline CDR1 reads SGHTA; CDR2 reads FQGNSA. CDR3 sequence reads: CASSLAKGTYEQYF. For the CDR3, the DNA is TGTGCCAGCAGCTTAGCGAAGGGCACCTACGAGCAGTACTTC.

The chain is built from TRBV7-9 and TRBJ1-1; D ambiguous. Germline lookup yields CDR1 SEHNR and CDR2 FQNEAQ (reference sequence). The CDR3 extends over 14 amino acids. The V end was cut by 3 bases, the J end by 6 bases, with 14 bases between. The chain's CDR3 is CASSFDGGYSEAFF. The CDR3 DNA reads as TGTGCCAGCAGCTTTGACGGAGGGTACTCTGAAGCTTTCTTT.

CDR3 nucleotide sequence: TGTGCCAGCAGGCGATCCGCCGGTACGGCGTCTAGGGTTAATGAGCAGTTCTTC. This gives the protein CASRRSAGTASRVNEQFF. The rearrangement links TRBV7-6 to TRBJ2-1; D is uncertain. The CDR3 runs 18 residues. Trimming removed 6 bases at V and 7 bases at J, with 28 bases between. Germline V gene data show CDR1 as SGHVS and CDR2 as FNYEAQ.

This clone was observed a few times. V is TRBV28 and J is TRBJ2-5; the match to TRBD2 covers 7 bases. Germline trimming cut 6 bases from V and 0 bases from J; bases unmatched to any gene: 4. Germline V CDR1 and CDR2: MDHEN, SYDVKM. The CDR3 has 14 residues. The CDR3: CASRYAGDQETQYF. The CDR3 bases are TGTGCCAGCAGATACGCGGGAGACCAAGAGACCCAGTACTTC. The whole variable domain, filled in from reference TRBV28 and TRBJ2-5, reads DVKVTQSSRYLVKRTGEKVFLECVQDMDHENMFWYRQDPGLGLRLIYFSYDVKMKEKGDIPEGYSVSREKKERFSLILESASTNQTSMYLCASRYAGDQETQYFGPGTRLLVL.

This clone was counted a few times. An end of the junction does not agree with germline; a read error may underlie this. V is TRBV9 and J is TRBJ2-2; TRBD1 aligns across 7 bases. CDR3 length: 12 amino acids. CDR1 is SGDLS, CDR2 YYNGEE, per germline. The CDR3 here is CASSLGTGALFF. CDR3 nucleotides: TGTGCCAGCAGCCTGGGAACAGGGGCGCTGTTTTTT. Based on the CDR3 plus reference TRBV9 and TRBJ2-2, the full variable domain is DSGVTQTPKHLITATGQRVTLRCSPRSGDLSVYWYQQSLDQGLQFLIQYYNGEERAKGNILERFSAQQFPDLHSELNLSSLELGDSALYFCASSLGTGALFFGEGSRLTVL.

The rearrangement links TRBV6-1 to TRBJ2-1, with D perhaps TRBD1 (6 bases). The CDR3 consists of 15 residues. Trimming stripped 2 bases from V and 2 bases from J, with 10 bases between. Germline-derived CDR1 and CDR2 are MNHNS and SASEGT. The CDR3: CASSENTGPYNEQFF. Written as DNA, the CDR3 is TGTGCCAGCAGTGAAAATACAGGGCCCTACAATGAGCAGTTCTTC.

Here the CDR3 reads CSVEGGAGGPGGELFF. CDR3 in DNA: TGCAGCGTTGAAGGGGGGGCGGGAGGGCCTGGCGGGGAGCTGTTTTTT. The chain has TRBV29-1 and TRBJ2-2; 9 nucleotides agree with TRBD2. Germline values: CDR1 SQVTM, CDR2 ANQGSEA. The ends lost 1 base at V and 7 bases at J; junction bases unmatched: 10. There are 16 residues in the CDR3.

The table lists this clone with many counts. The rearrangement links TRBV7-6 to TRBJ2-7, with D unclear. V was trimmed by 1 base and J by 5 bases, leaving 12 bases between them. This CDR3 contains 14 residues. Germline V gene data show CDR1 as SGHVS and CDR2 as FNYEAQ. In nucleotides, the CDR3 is TGTGCCAGCAGCTTAGAAGCTTCGAGCGACGAGCAGTACTTC. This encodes CASSLEASSDEQYF.

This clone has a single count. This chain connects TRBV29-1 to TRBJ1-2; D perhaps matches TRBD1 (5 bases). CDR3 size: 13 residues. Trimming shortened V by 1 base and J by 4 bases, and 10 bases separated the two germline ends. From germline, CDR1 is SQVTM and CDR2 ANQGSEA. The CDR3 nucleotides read TGCAGCGTTGAAGCGGGACGGTCCTATGGCTACACCTTC. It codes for CSVEAGRSYGYTF.

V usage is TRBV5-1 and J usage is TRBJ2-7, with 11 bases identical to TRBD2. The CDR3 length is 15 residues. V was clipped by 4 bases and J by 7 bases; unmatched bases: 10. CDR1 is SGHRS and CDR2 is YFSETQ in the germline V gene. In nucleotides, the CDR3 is TGCGCCAGCAGCACGATAGCGGGAGGGCCCGGGGAGCAGTACTTC. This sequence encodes CASSTIAGGPGEQYF. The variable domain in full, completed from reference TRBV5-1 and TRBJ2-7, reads KAGVTQTPRYLIKTRGQQVTLSCSPISGHRSVSWYQQTPGQGLQFLFEYFSETQRNKGNFPGRFSGRQFSNSRSEMNVSTLELGDSALYLCASSTIAGGPGEQYFGPGTRLTVT.

CDR3 amino acids: CASSPPRPGGYGYTF. In nucleotides, the CDR3 is TGTGCCAGCAGCCCCCCGAGACCAGGGGGCTATGGCTACACCTTC. The genes are TRBV5-4 and TRBJ1-2; 7 positions match TRBD1. Trimming took 4 bases from V and 4 from J; bases not matched to a gene: 10. Germline loops: CDR1 SGHNT, CDR2 YYREEE (reference sequence). The CDR3 is 15 residues long.

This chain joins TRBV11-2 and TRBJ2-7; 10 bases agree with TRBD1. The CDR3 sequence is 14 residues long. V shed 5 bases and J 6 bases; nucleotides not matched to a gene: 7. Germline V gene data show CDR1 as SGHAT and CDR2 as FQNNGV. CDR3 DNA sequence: TGTGCCAGCAGCCGGGACAGGGGTCCCCTCGAGCAGTACTTC. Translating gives CASSRDRGPLEQYF.

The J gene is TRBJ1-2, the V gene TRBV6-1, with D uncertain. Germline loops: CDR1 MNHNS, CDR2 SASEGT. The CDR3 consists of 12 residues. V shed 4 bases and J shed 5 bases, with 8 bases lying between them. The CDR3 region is CASSGRVYGYTF. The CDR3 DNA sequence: TGTGCCAGCAGTGGACGGGTGTATGGCTACACCTTC.